Following are 18 T cell receptor beta chains from one sample sequenced in a study of regulatory T cells in long-lasting Graves disease. TCR beta libraries were built with iRepertoire HTBI primers and Arm-PCR of CDR3 regions. TCRdb ran MiXCR on the multiplex PCR reads and lists one entry per CDR3 protein. The table records more than 650,000 distinct CDR3 sequences, about 32% of them present only once. Time point given: persistent/refractory GD, antithyroid drugs over 5 years with positive TRAb. PBMCs were the source of the RNA used for TCR sequencing. This sample comprised peripheral blood mononuclear cells (PBMCs), obtained when the disease was refractory, from a patient treated with antithyroid drugs. These receptors were obtained from a female donor with Graves disease.

Turning to this clonotype: This may be a read error, as it is one base from a much larger clone. The chain has TRBV6-1 and TRBJ1-5; no firm D call. In germline, CDR1 is MNHNS, CDR2 SASEGT. Trimming removed 2 bases at V and 1 base at J, with 15 bases between. The length of the CDR3 is 17 residues. The CDR3 DNA sequence: TGTGCCAGCAGTGAAAGGGTAGGGTGGCGCAGCAATCAGCCCCAGCATTTT. It translates to CASSERVGWRSNQPQHF.

The sample holds a few counts of this clonotype. V is TRBV2 and J is TRBJ2-2; 7 nucleotides align to TRBD2. Trimming cost V 3 bases and J 3 bases; bases outside gene matches: 4. In germline, CDR1 is SNHLY, CDR2 FYNNEI. The CDR3 runs 15 residues. CDR3 nucleotides: TGTGCCAGCAGTGAGAGGACTAGTTACACCGGGGAGCTGTTTTTT. The encoded protein is CASSERTSYTGELFF. Filled out from reference TRBV2 and TRBJ2-2, the complete variable domain reads EPEVTQTPSHQVTQMGQEVILRCVPISNHLYFYWYRQILGQKVEFLVSFYNNEISEKSEIFDDQFSVERPDGSNFTLKIRSTKLEDSAMYFCASSERTSYTGELFFGEGSRLTVL.

J is TRBJ2-2 and V is TRBV29-1; 8 positions agree with TRBD1. CDR3 length: 13 amino acids. CDR1 is SQVTM and CDR2 is ANQGSEA in the germline V gene. J gave up 5 bases and V 4 bases, and 3 bases lay outside the gene matches. DNA of the CDR3: TGCAGCGTTGGAGACAGGGGAACCGGGGAGCTGTTTTTT. It specifies CSVGDRGTGELFF.

In this sample, this clonotype turned up a few times. This chain connects TRBV12-3 or TRBV12-4 to TRBJ1-2, with D perhaps matching TRBD1 (5 bases). The ends were cut back, 5 bases at V and 6 bases at J, with 19 bases in the middle. CDR3 length: 15 residues. This CDR3 is CASSLGLRPGDGYTF. Here the CDR3 DNA reads TGTGCCAGCAGTCTAGGACTCCGGCCGGGGGATGGCTACACCTTC.

The rearrangement joins TRBV27 to TRBJ2-1; 10 positions agree with TRBD2. From germline, CDR1 is MNHEY and CDR2 SMNVEV (reference sequence). CDR3 length: 17 amino acids. Unmatched junction bases numbered 9, after V lost 2 bases and J lost 5 bases. The CDR3 DNA is TGTGCCAGCAGTTTACTTCCCGAGACTAGCGGGCACAATGAGCAGTTCTTC. It codes for CASSLLPETSGHNEQFF.

The chain links TRBV6-1 to TRBJ1-3; D not certain. CDR3 length: 11 residues. The V gene's germline CDR1 is MNHNS and CDR2 SASEGT. V lost 11 bases and J lost 4, with 9 bases in between. The CDR3 loop is CAVKEGNTIYF. CDR3 nucleotides: TGTGCCGTCAAGGAGGGAAACACCATATATTTT.

This clonotype occurred many times. This chain connects TRBV5-1 to TRBJ2-5; 9 nucleotides agree with TRBD1. Germline V gene lookup returns CDR1 SGHRS and CDR2 YFSETQ. This CDR3 has 14 residues. Trimming took 7 bases from V and 7 from J; bases not matched to a gene: 11. The CDR3 DNA follows: TGCGCCAGCGCATTCCGGGACAGGGAAGGGACCCAGTACTTC. This encodes CASAFRDREGTQYF.

This clonotype was seen ten or more times. The chain joins TRBV28 to TRBJ1-2; D is perhaps TRBD1 (5 bases). This CDR3 region has 14 residues. V lost 5 bases and J lost 4, with 14 bases in between. CDR1 is MDHEN and CDR2 is SYDVKM in the germline V gene. The CDR3 protein is CASSPKGRVYGYTF. CDR3 nucleotide sequence: TGTGCCAGCAGTCCTAAAGGCAGGGTCTATGGCTACACCTTC.

There are many counts of this clonotype. This chain connects TRBV2 to TRBJ1-2; 8 nucleotides match TRBD1. CDR1 SNHLY and CDR2 FYNNEI come from the germline V gene. CDR3 length: 13 residues. With V trimmed by 9 bases and J by 5 bases, 8 bases remained unmatched. The CDR3 bases are TGTGCCAGGATGGGGCAGGGGGCTTATGGCTACACCTTC. This translates into CARMGQGAYGYTF.

This clonotype has just a few counts. The chain joins TRBV7-2 to TRBJ2-7, with TRBD2 identical over 13 bases. The CDR3 contains 15 residues. CDR1 SGHTA and CDR2 FQGNSA come from the germline V gene. With V trimmed by 2 bases and J by 3 bases, 1 base remained unmatched. The chain's CDR3 is CASSLRLAGGYEQYF. CDR3 DNA: TGTGCCAGCAGCTTAAGACTAGCGGGAGGCTACGAGCAGTACTTC.

This clonotype was found many times. The J gene is TRBJ1-5, the V gene TRBV12-3 or TRBV12-4, with a possible D match to TRBD1 (6 bases). Between the trimmed V and J ends, which lost 2 bases and 4 bases, there was a span of 12 bases. This CDR3 has 15 residues. The CDR3, as DNA: TGTGCCAGCAGTTTACGGACAGAAGAAAATCAGCCCCAGCATTTT. It yields the protein CASSLRTEENQPQHF.

The rearrangement joins TRBV12-3 or TRBV12-4 to TRBJ2-7, with 7 bases identical to TRBD1. The ends lost 6 bases at V and 2 bases at J; junction bases unmatched: 10. CDR3 length: 15 residues. The DNA of the CDR3 is TGTGCCAGCAGGCCTACAGGGGTCCTAGCCTACGAGCAGTACTTC. Amino acids: CASRPTGVLAYEQYF.

This clonotype appeared many times. The chain combines TRBV3-1 with TRBJ1-2; TRBD1 is a possible D gene (5 bases). With 2 bases removed from V and 7 bases from J, the gap between germline ends came to 11 bases. The CDR3 loop spans 13 amino acids. Germline V CDR1 and CDR2: LGHDT, YNNKEL (reference sequence). CDR3 bases: TGTGCCAGCAGCCAACCAGGGCTGGGTGGCTACACCTTC. Translating it yields CASSQPGLGGYTF. Supplemented by reference TRBV3-1 and TRBJ1-2, the full variable domain reads DTAVSQTPKYLVTQMGNDKSIKCEQNLGHDTMYWYKQDSKKFLKIMFSYNNKELIINETVPNRFSPKSPDKAHLNLHINSLELGDSAVYFCASSQPGLGGYTFGSGTRLTVV.

This clonotype was detected only a few times. The J gene is TRBJ1-2, the V gene TRBV6-1; TRBD1 matches 7 bases. The CDR3 runs 12 residues. With V trimmed by 10 bases and J by 7 bases, 9 bases remained unmatched. Germline V lookup: CDR1 MNHNS, CDR2 SASEGT. The CDR3 loop reads CATQRQGGGYTF. The CDR3 DNA is TGTGCCACCCAGAGACAGGGCGGTGGCTACACCTTC.

This chain connects TRBV10-3 to TRBJ1-5; 7 nucleotides agree with TRBD1. The J segment lost 5 bases and the V segment lost 1 base, leaving 8 bases of the junction unmatched. Germline V gene data show CDR1 as ENHRY and CDR2 as SYGVKD. The CDR3 contains 16 residues. CDR3 region: CAISELQGFGHQPQHF. Here the CDR3 DNA reads TGTGCCATCAGTGAGTTACAGGGGTTCGGGCATCAGCCCCAGCATTTT.

This clonotype was detected ten times or more. The CDR3 DNA reads as TGTGCCGCAACCAGGGGGGAAATGACTGAAGCTTTCTTT. Its translation: CAATRGEMTEAFF. V usage is TRBV10-3 and J usage is TRBJ1-1, with 7 bases lining up with TRBD1. Per the germline V gene, CDR1 is ENHRY and CDR2 is SYGVKD. J was trimmed by 5 bases and V by 11 bases; bases with no gene match: 11. The CDR3 is 13 residues long.

This clonotype was detected only a few times. The chain is built from TRBV19 and TRBJ1-5; D uncertain. CDR3 length: 12 amino acids. The germline V and J ends were trimmed by 9 bases and 6 bases, with 12 bases remaining between them. The germline V gene has CDR1 LNHDA and CDR2 SQIVND (reference sequence). CDR3: CASRGSAQPQHF. DNA for the CDR3: TGTGCCAGCCGAGGGAGTGCTCAGCCCCAGCATTTT.

There are a few counts of this clonotype. CDR3 bases: TGTGCTAGTGGTTTGGAGACTTTCGCCCCCCTCTATGGCTACACCTTC. It codes for CASGLETFAPLYGYTF. The J gene is TRBJ1-2, the V gene TRBV12-5; D is unclear. V was clipped by 1 base and J by 4 bases, with 16 bases between them. This CDR3 contains 16 residues. The germline gives CDR1 LGHNT, CDR2 FRNRAP. The complete variable domain, with remaining parts taken from reference TRBV12-5 and TRBJ1-2, reads DARVTQTPRHKVTEMGQEVTMRCQPILGHNTVFWYRQTMMQGLELLAYFRNRAPLDDSGMPKDRFSAEMPDATLATLKIQPSEPRDSAVYFCASGLETFAPLYGYTFGSGTRLTVV.